This TCR beta chain was retrieved from a study of breast tumors, draining lymph nodes, adjacent tissues. Study observations and caveats: Tumors had less TCR diversity than lymph nodes, more than nontumor tissue.

The CDR3 covers 13 residues. Trimming shortened V by 4 bases and J by 6 bases, and 7 bases separated the two germline ends. The germline V gene has CDR1 SNHLY and CDR2 FYNNEI. As to this clonotype: Its antigen is currently unknown.

MiXCR, applied by TCRdb to the multiplex PCR reads, yields one record per CDR3 protein. The table has 84,000 or so distinct CDR3 sequences, more than 25% seen once. Breast cancer patients provided tissue from their axillary draining lymph nodes. The clonotype was recovered from a female donor with breast cancer. Some clones in this sample may be carry-over from other donors' samples. V is TRBV2 and J is TRBJ1-6; no clear D gene. Input material: axillary lymph node tissue. The CDR3 spells CASSVKTNSPLHF. In DNA, the CDR3 is TGTGCCAGCAGTGTTAAGACTAATTCACCCCTCCACTTT.